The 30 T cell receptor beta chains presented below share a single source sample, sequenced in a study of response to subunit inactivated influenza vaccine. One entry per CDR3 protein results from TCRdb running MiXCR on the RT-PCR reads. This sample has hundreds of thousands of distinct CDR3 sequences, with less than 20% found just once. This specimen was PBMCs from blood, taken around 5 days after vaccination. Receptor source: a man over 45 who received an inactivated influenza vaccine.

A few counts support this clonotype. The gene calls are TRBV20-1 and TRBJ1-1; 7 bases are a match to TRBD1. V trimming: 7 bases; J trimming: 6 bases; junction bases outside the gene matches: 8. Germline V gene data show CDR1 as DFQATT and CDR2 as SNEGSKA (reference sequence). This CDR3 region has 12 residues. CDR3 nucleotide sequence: TGCAGTGGACAGGGAGAGTCAGCTGAAGCTTTCTTT. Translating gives CSGQGESAEAFF.

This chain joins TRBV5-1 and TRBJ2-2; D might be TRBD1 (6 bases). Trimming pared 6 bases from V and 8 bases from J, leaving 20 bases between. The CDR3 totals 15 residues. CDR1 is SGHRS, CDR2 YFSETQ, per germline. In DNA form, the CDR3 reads TGCGCCAGCACTCGGCAGGGGCGCACATCTGGGGAGCTGTTTTTT. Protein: CASTRQGRTSGELFF. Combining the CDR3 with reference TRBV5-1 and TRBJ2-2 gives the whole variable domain KAGVTQTPRYLIKTRGQQVTLSCSPISGHRSVSWYQQTPGQGLQFLFEYFSETQRNKGNFPGRFSGRQFSNSRSEMNVSTLELGDSALYLCASTRQGRTSGELFFGEGSRLTVL.

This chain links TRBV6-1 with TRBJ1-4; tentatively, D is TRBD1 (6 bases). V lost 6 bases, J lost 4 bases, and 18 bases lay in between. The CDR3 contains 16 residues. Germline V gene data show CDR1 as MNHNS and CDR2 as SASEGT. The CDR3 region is CASSPGQQTFNEKLFF. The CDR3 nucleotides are TGTGCCAGCAGCCCCGGACAGCAGACCTTTAATGAAAAACTGTTTTTT.

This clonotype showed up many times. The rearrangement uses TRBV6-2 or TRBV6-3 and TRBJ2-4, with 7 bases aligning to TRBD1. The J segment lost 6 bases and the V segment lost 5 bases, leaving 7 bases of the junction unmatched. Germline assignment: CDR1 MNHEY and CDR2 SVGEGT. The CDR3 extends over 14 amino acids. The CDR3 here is CASSTGTALNIQYF. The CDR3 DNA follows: TGTGCCAGCAGTACCGGGACAGCCCTAAACATTCAGTACTTC.

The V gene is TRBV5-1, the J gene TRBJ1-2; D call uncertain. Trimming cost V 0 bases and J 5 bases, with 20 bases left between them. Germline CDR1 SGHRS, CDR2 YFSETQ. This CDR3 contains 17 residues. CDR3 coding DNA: TGCGCCAGCAGCTTGGGTTACGGTAGGCCCGGTGGATATGGCTACACCTTC. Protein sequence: CASSLGYGRPGGYGYTF.

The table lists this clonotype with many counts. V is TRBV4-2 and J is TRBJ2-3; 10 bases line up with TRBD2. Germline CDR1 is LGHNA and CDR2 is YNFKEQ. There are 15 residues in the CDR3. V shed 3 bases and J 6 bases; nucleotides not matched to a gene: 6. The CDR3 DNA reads TGTGCCAGCAGCCACAGCGGGGGGGCCTTGGATACGCAGTATTTT. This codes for CASSHSGGALDTQYF.

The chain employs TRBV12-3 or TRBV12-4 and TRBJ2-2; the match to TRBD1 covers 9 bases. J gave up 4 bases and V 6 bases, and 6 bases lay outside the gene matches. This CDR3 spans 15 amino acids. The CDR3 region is CASSQRTGVTGELFF. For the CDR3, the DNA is TGTGCCAGCAGCCAACGGACAGGGGTCACCGGGGAGCTGTTTTTT.

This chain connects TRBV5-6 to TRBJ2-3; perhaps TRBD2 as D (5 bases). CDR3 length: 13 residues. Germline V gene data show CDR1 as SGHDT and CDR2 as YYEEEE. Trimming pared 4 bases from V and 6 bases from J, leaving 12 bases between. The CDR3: CASSPPRGDTQYF. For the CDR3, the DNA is TGTGCCAGCAGCCCCCCTCGAGGGGATACGCAGTATTTT.

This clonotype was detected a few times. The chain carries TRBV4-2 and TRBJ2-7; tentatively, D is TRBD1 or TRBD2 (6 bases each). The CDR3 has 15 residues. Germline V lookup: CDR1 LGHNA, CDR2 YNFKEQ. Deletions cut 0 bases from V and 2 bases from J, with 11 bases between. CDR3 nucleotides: TGTGCCAGCAGCCAAGAGGAGGGGGACCCCTACGAGCAGTACTTC. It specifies CASSQEEGDPYEQYF.

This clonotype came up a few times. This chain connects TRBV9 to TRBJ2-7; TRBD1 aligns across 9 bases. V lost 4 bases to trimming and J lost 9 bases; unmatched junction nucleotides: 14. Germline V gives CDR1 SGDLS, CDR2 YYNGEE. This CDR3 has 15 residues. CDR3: CASSSSGTGYGGQYF. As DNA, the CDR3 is TGTGCCAGCAGCTCTTCCGGGACAGGGTATGGCGGGCAGTACTTC.

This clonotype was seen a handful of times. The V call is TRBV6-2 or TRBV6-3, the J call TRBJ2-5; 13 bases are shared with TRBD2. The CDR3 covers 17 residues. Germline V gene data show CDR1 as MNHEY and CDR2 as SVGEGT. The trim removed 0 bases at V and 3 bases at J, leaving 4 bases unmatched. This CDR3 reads CASSYSMGLAGKETQYF. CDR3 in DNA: TGTGCCAGCAGTTACTCCATGGGACTAGCGGGAAAAGAGACCCAGTACTTC.

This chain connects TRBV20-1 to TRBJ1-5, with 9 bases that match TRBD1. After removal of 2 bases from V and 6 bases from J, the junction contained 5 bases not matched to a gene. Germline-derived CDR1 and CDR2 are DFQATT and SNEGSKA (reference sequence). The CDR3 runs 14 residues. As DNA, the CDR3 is TGCAGTGCTAGAATCGGGACAGGGTTTCAGCCCCAGCATTTT. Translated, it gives CSARIGTGFQPQHF.

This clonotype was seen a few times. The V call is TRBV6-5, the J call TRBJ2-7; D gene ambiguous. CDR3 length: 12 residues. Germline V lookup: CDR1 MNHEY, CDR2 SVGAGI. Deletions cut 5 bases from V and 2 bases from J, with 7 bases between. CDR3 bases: TGTGCCAGCAGTACCGTCCCCTACGAGCAGTACTTC. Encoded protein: CASSTVPYEQYF.

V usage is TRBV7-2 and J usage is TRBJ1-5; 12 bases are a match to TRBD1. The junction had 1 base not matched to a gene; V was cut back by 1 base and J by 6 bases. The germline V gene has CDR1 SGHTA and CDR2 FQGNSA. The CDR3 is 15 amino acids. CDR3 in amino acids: CASSLGDRGLQPQHF. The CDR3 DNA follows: TGTGCCAGCAGCTTAGGGGACAGGGGGCTTCAGCCCCAGCATTTT.

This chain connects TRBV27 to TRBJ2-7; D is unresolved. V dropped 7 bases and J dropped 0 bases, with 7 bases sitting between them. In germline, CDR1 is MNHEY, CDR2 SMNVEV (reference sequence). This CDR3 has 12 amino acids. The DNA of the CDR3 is TGTGCCAGCACCATCCTCTCCTACGAGCAGTACTTC. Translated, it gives CASTILSYEQYF.

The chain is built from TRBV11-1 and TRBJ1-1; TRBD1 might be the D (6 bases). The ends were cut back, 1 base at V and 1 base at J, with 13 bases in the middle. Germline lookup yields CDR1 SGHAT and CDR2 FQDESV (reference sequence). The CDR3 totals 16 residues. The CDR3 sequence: CASSLEWRDTNTEAFF. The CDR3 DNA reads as TGTGCCAGCAGCTTAGAGTGGAGGGACACGAACACTGAAGCTTTCTTT.

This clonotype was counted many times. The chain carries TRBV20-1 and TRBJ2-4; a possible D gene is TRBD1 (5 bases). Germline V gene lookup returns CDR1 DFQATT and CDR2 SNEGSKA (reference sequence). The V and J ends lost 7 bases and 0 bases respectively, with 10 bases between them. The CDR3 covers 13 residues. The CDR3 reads CSGTTVAKNIQYF. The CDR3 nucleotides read TGCAGTGGCACGACAGTAGCCAAAAACATTCAGTACTTC.

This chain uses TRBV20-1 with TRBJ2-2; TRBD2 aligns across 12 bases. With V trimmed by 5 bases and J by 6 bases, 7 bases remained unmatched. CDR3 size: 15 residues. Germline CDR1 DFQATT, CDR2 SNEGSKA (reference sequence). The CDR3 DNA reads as TGCAGTGCTCTACTAGCGGGAGGACCTGCCGGGGAGCTGTTTTTT. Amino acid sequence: CSALLAGGPAGELFF.

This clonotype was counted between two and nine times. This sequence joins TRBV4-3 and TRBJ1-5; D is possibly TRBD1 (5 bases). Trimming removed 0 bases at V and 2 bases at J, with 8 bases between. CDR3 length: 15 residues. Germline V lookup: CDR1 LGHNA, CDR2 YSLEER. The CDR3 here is CASSQDGAGNQPQHF. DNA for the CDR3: TGCGCCAGCAGCCAAGACGGGGCTGGCAATCAGCCCCAGCATTTT.

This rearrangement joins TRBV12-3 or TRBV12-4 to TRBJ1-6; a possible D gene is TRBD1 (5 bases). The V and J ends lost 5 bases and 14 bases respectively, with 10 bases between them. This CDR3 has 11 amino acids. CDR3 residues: CASSLGETLHF. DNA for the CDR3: TGTGCCAGCAGTCTGGGGGAAACCCTCCACTTT.

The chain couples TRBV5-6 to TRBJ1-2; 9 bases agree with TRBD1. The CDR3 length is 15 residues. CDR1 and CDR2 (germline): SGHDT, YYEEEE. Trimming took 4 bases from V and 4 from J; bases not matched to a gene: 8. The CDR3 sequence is CASSHGQGTAYGYTF. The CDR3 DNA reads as TGTGCCAGCAGCCACGGACAGGGGACGGCCTATGGCTACACCTTC.

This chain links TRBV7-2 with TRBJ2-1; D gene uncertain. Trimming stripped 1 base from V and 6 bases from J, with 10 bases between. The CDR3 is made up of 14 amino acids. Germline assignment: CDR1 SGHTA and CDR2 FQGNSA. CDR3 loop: CASSLEHGVNEQFF. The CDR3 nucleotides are TGTGCCAGCAGCTTAGAACATGGCGTCAATGAGCAGTTCTTC.

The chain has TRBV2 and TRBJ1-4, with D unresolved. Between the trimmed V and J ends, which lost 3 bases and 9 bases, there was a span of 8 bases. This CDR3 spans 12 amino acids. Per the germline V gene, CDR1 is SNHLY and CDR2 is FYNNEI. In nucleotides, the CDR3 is TGTGCCAGCAGTGATCCCACGAAAAAACTGTTTTTT. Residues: CASSDPTKKLFF.

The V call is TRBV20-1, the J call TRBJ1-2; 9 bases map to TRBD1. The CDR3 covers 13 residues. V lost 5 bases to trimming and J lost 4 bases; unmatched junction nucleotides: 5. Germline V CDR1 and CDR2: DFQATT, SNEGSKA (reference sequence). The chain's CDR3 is CSASDRGAYGYTF. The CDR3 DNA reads TGCAGTGCTTCAGACAGGGGGGCCTATGGCTACACCTTC.

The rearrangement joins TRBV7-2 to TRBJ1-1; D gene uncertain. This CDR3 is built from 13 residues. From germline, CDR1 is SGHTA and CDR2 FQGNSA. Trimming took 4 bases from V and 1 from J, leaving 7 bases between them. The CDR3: CASSSTWNTEAFF. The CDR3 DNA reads TGTGCCAGCAGCTCTACATGGAACACTGAAGCTTTCTTT. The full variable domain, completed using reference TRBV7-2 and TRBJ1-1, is GAGVSQSPSNKVTEKGKDVELRCDPISGHTALYWYRQSLGQGLEFLIYFQGNSAPDKSGLPSDRFSAERTGGSVSTLTIQRTQQEDSAVYLCASSSTWNTEAFFGQGTRLTVV.

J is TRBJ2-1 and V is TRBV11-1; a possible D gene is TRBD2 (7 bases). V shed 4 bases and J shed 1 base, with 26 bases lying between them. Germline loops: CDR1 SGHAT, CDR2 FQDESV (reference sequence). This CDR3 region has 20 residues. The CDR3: CASSSDTTGGGPWSYNEQFF. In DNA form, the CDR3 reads TGTGCCAGCAGCTCAGATACCACTGGGGGGGGCCCATGGTCCTACAATGAGCAGTTCTTC. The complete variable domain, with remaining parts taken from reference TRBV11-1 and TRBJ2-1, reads EAEVAQSPRYKITEKSQAVAFWCDPISGHATLYWYRQILGQGPELLVQFQDESVVDDSQLPKDRFSAERLKGVDSTLKIQPAELGDSAMYLCASSSDTTGGGPWSYNEQFFGPGTRLTVL.

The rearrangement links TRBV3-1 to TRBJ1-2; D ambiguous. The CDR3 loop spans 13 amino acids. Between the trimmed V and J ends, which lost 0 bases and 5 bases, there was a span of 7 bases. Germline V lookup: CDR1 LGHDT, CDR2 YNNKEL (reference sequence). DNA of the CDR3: TGTGCCAGCAGCCAAGAGAATTTTTATGGCTACACCTTC. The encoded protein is CASSQENFYGYTF.

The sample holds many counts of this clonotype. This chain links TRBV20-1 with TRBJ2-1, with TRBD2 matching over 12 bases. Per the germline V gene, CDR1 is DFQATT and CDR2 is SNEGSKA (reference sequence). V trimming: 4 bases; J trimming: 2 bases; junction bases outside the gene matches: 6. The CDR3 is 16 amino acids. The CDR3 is CSAKGLAGHTYNEQFF. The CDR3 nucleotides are TGCAGTGCTAAGGGACTAGCGGGTCACACCTACAATGAGCAGTTCTTC.

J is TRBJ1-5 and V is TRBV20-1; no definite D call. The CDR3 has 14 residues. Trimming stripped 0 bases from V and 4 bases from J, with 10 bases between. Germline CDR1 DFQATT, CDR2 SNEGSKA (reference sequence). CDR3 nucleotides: TGCAGTGCTAGAGATGTAGAAGGTAATCAGCCCCAGCATTTT. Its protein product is CSARDVEGNQPQHF.

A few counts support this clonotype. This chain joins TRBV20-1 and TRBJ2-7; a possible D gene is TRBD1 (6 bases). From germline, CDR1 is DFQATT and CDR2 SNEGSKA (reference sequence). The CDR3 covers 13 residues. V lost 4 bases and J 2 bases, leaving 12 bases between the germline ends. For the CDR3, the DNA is TGCAGTGCTACCGACAGGTACGCCTACGAGCAGTACTTC. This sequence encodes CSATDRYAYEQYF.